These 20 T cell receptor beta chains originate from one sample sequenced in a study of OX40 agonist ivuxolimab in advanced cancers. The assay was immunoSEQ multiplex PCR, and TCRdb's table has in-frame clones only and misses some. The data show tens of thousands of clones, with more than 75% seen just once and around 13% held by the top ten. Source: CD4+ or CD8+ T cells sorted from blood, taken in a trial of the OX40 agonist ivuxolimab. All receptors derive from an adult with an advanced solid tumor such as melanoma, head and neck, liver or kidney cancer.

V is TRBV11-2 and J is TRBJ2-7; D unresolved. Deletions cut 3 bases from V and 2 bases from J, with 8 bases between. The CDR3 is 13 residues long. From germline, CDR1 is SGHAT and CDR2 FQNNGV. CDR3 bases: TGTGCCAGCAGCTTCATAACGGCCTACGAGCAGTACTTC. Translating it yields CASSFITAYEQYF.

CDR3 loop: CATSRGYEGPRSEAFF. In nucleotides, the CDR3 is TGTGCCACCAGCAGAGGTTATGAGGGTCCGAGGTCTGAAGCTTTCTTT. The chain joins TRBV15 to TRBJ1-1; D is unresolved. The CDR3 loop spans 16 amino acids. With 1 base removed from V and 6 bases from J, the gap between germline ends came to 18 bases. Looked up from germline, CDR1 is LNHNV and CDR2 is YYDKDF (reference sequence).

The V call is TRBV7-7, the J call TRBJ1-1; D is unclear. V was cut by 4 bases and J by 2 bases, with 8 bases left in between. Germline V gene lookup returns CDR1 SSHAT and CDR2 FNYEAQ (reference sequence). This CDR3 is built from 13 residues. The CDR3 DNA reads TGTGCCAGCAGCTCGGGTCTTAACACTGAAGCTTTCTTT. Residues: CASSSGLNTEAFF. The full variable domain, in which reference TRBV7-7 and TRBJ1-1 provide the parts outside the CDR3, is GAGVSQSPRYKVTKRGQDVTLRCDPISSHATLYWYQQALGQGPEFLTYFNYEAQPDKSGLPSDRFSAERPEGSISTLTIQRTEQRDSAMYRCASSSGLNTEAFFGQGTRLTVV.

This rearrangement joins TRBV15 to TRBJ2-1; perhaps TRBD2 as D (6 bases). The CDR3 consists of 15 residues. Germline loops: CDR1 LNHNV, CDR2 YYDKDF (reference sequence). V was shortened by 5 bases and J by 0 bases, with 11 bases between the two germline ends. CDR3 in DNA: TGTGCCACCAGCTACGCGGGAACCTCCTACAATGAGCAGTTCTTC. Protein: CATSYAGTSYNEQFF.

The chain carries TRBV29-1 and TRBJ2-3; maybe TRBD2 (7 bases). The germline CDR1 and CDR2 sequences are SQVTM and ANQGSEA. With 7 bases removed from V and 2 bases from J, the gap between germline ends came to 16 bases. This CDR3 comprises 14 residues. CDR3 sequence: CSGEGGIATDTQYF. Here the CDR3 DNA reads TGCAGCGGGGAGGGGGGTATCGCCACAGATACGCAGTATTTT.

The DNA for the CDR3 is TGTGCCAGCAGCGAGGGGGACAGAGTCTACGAGCAGTACTTC. Amino acid sequence: CASSEGDRVYEQYF. The chain employs TRBV9 and TRBJ2-5; 7 nucleotides align to TRBD1. The DNA end favors TRBJ2-7, so the J call may be wrong. Germline CDR1 reads SGDLS; CDR2 reads YYNGEE. CDR3 size: 14 residues.

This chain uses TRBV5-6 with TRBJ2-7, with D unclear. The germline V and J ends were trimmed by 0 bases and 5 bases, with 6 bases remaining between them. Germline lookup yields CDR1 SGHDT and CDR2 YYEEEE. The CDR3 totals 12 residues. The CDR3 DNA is TGTGCCAGCAGCTTGGAGGTCGACGAGCAGTACTTC. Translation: CASSLEVDEQYF.

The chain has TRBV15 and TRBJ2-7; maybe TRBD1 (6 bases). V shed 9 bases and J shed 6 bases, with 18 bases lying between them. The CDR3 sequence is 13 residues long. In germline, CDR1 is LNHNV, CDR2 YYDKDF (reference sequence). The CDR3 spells CATSRGFRGEQYF. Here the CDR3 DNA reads TGTGCCACTTCTCGGGGATTCAGGGGCGAGCAGTACTTC.

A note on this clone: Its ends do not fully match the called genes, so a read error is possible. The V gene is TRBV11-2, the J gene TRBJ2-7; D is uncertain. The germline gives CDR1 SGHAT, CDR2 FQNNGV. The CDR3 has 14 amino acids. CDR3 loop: CASSPVDNTYGQYF. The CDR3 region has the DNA TGTGCCAGCAGCCCCGTAGACAACACCTACGGGCAGTACTTC.

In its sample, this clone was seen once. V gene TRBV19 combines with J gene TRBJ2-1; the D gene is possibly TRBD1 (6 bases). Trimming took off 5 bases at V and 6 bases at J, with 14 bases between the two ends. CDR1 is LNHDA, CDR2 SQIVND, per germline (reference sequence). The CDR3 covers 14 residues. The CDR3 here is CASSPDRIVNEQFF. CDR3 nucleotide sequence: TGTGCCAGTAGTCCCGACAGGATAGTCAATGAGCAGTTCTTC.

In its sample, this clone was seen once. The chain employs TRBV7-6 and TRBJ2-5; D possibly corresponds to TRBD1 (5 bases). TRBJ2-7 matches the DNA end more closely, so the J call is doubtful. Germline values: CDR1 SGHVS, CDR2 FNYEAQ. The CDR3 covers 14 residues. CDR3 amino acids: CASSLQRGTYEQYF. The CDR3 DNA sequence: TGTGCCAGCAGCCTTCAAAGGGGAACCTACGAGCAGTACTTC.

The DNA for the CDR3 is TGTGCCAGCAGTTTCCCCAACCCGACTAGCGGGCCGGTGGAGACCCAGTACTTC. Translated: CASSFPNPTSGPVETQYF. This chain links TRBV28 with TRBJ2-5, with 10 bases identical to TRBD2. This CDR3 comprises 18 residues. Germline-derived CDR1 and CDR2 are MDHEN and SYDVKM. Trimming cost V 3 bases and J 5 bases; bases outside gene matches: 15.

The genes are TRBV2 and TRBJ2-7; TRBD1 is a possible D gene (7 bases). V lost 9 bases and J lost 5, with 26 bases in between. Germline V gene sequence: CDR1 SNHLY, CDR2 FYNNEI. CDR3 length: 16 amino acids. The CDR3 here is CARETSQGGPGNEQYF. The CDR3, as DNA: TGTGCCAGAGAAACGTCCCAGGGGGGCCCGGGGAACGAGCAGTACTTC.

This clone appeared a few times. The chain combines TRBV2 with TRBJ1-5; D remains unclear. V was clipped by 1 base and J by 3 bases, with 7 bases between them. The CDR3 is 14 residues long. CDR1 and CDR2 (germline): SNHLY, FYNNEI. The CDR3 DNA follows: TGTGCCAGCAGTGAAGGGGGTACCAATCAGCCCCAGCATTTT. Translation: CASSEGGTNQPQHF.

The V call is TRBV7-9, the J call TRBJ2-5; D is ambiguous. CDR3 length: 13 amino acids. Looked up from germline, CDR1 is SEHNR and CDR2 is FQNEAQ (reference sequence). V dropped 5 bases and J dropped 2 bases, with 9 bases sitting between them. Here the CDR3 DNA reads TGTGCCAGCAGCCCCCAGGCGCAAGAGACCCAGTACTTC. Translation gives CASSPQAQETQYF. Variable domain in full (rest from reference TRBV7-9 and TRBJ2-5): DTGVSQNPRHKITKRGQNVTFRCDPISEHNRLYWYRQTLGQGPEFLTYFQNEAQLEKSRLLSDRFSAERPKGSFSTLEIQRTEQGDSAMYLCASSPQAQETQYFGPGTRLLVL.

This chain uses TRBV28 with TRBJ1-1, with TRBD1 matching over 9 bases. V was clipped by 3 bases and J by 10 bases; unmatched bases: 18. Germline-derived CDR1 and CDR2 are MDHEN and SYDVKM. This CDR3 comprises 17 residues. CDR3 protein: CASSFVPGQGPGSRAFF. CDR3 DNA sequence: TGTGCCAGCAGTTTCGTCCCGGGACAGGGTCCAGGCAGTAGAGCTTTCTTT.

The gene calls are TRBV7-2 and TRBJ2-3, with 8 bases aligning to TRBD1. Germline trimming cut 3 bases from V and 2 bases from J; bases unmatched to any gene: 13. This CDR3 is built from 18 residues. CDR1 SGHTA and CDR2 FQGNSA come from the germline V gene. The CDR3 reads CASSFPGGGSYYTDTQYF. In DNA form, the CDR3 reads TGTGCCAGCAGCTTCCCAGGGGGCGGTTCGTACTACACAGATACGCAGTATTTT. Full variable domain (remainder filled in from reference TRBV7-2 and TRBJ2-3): GAGVSQSPSNKVTEKGKDVELRCDPISGHTALYWYRQSLGQGLEFLIYFQGNSAPDKSGLPSDRFSAERTGGSVSTLTIQRTQQEDSAVYLCASSFPGGGSYYTDTQYFGPGTRLTVL.

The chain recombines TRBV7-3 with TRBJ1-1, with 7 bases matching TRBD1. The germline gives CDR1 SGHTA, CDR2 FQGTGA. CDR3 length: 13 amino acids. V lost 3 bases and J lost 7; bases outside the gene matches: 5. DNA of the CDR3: TGTGCCAGCAGCTTGACAGGGACCAGTGAAGCTTTCTTT. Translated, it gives CASSLTGTSEAFF.

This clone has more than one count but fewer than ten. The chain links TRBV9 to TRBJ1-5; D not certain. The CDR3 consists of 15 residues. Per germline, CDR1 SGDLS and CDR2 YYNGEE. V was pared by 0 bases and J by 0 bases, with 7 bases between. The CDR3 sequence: CASSVGAHSNQPQHF. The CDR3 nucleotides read TGTGCCAGCAGCGTAGGGGCGCATAGCAATCAGCCCCAGCATTTT.

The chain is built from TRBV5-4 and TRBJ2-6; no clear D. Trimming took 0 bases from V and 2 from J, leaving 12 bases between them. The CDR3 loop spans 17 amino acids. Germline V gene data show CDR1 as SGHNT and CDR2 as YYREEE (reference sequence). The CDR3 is CASSLDPFGPGANVLTF. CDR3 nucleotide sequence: TGTGCCAGCAGCTTGGACCCCTTCGGGCCTGGGGCCAACGTCCTGACTTTC.